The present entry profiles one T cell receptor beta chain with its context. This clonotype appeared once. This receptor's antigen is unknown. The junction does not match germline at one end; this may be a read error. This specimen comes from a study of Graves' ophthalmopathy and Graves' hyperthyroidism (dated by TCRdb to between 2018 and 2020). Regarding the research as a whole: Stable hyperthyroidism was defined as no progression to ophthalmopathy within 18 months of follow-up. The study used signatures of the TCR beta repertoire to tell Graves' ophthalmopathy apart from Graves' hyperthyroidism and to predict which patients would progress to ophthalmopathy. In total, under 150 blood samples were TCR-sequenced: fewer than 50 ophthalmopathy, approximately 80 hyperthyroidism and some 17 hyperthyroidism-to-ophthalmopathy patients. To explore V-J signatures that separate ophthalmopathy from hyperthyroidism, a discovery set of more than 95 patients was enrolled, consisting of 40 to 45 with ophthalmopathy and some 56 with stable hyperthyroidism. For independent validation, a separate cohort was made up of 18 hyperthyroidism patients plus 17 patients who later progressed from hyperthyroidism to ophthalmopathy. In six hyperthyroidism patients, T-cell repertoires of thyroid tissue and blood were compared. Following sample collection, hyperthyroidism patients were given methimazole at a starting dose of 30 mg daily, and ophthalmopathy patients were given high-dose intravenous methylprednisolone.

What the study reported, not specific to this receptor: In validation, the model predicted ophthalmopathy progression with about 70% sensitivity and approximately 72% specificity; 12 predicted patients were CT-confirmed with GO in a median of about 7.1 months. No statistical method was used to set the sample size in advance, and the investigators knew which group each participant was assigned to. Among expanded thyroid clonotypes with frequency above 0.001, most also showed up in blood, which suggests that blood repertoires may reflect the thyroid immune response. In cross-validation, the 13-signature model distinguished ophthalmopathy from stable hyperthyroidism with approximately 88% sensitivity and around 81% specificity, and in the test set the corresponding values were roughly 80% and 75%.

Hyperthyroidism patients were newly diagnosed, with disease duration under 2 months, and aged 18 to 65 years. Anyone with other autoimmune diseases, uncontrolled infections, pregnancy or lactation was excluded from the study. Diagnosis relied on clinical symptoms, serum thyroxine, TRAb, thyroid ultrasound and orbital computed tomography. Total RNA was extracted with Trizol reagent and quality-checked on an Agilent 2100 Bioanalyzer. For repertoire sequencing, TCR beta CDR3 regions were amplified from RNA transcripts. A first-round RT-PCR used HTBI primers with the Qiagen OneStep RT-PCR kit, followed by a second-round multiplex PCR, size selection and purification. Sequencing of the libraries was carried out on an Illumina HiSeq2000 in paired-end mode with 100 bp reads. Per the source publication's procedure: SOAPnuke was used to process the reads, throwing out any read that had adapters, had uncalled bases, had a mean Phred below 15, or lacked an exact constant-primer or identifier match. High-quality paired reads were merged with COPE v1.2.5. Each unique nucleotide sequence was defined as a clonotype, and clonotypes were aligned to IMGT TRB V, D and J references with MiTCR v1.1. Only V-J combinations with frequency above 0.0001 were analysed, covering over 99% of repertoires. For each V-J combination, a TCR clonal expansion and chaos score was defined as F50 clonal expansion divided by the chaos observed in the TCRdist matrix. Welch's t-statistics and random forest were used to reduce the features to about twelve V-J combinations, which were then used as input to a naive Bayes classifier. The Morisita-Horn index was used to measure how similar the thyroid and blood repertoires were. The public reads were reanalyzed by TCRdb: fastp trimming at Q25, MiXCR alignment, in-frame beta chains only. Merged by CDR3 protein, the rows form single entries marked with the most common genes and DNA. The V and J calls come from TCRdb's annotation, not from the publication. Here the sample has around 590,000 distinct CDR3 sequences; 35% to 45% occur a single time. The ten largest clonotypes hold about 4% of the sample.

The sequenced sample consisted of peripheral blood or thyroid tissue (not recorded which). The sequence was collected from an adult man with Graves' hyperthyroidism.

The nucleotides read TGCGCCAGCAATGAGGGTAGCGGGCCGGATACGCAGTATTTT. It specifies CASNEGSGPDTQYF. The rearrangement joined TRBV10-1 to TRBJ2-3, with TRBD2 matching 7 junction bases. CDR1 and CDR2 are drawn from the germline V gene (reference sequence): WNHNN, SYGVQD. The CDR3 has 14 amino acids, counting the end cysteine and phenylalanine. Of all the DNA, just the CDR3 is kept, 42 bases in frame from base 1.